Each of the 29 T cell receptor beta chains below was sequenced from the same sample in a study of T cells in Graves' hyperthyroidism and ophthalmopathy. It was RNA transcripts that yielded the amplified TCR beta CDR3 regions. A set of HTBI primers served as the primers for a first-round RT-PCR of the TCR CDR3. Via MiXCR, TCRdb re-called the multiplex PCR reads, giving one row per CDR3 protein. Among roughly 500,000 distinct CDR3 sequences listed, around 16% were seen once. Sequenced material: blood. The receptors originated from a woman in her twenties or thirties with Graves' ophthalmopathy.

This clonotype occurred many times. The chain is built from TRBV7-9 and TRBJ2-7; D gene unclear. The CDR3 covers 15 residues. CDR1 and CDR2 (germline): SEHNR, FQNEAQ (reference sequence). V lost 2 bases and J lost 3, with 14 bases in between. CDR3 DNA: TGTGCCAGCAGCTTATTTGGTTTAGGGAACTACGAGCAGTACTTC. Its protein is CASSLFGLGNYEQYF.

The rearrangement uses TRBV12-3 or TRBV12-4 and TRBJ2-5, with TRBD1 matching over 9 bases. Losses at the gene ends were 8 bases for V and 4 bases for J; bases not matched to a gene: 5. The CDR3 sequence is 13 residues long. CDR3 sequence (DNA): TGTGCCAGCCTGGGACAGGGTTTAGAGACCCAGTACTTC. Protein product: CASLGQGLETQYF.

The gene calls are TRBV11-2 and TRBJ2-5; no reliable D call. The CDR3 has 13 residues. The V gene's germline CDR1 is SGHAT and CDR2 FQNNGV. V was shortened by 5 bases and J by 5 bases, with 12 bases between the two germline ends. CDR3 residues: CASSTARVETQYF. The DNA for the CDR3 is TGTGCCAGCAGCACCGCTAGAGTGGAGACCCAGTACTTC.

This clonotype was seen at least ten times. The rearrangement joins TRBV28 to TRBJ2-5; D is possibly TRBD2 (5 bases). The CDR3 is made up of 17 amino acids. The V gene lost 3 bases and the J gene lost 2 bases, with 19 bases spanning the gap. Germline values: CDR1 MDHEN, CDR2 SYDVKM. CDR3 bases: TGTGCCAGCAGTTTCGGGATATATACGAGAAAACAAGAGACCCAGTACTTC. Protein sequence: CASSFGIYTRKQETQYF.

This clonotype was observed a handful of times. The chain carries TRBV6-1 and TRBJ1-5; 7 bases are shared with TRBD1. V was pared by 9 bases and J by 3 bases, with 5 bases of the junction left unmatched. CDR3 length equals 13 residues. The V gene's germline CDR1 is MNHNS and CDR2 SASEGT. The CDR3 loop reads CASRDSLNQPQHF. CDR3 coding DNA: TGTGCCAGTCGGGACAGCCTCAATCAGCCCCAGCATTTT.

The chain carries TRBV29-1 and TRBJ2-5; the match to TRBD1 covers 11 bases. V dropped 5 bases and J dropped 4; count of bases not matched to a gene: 9. The germline gives CDR1 SQVTM, CDR2 ANQGSEA. This CDR3 has 15 amino acids. The CDR3 DNA follows: TGCAGCGTTACACCGGGACAGGGGGTAATAGAGACCCAGTACTTC. Its translation is CSVTPGQGVIETQYF.

This clonotype was found many times. V and J are TRBV5-1 and TRBJ2-1; maybe TRBD2 (5 bases). Germline CDR1 is SGHRS and CDR2 is YFSETQ. CDR3 length: 13 residues. Trimming took 4 bases from V and 9 from J, leaving 14 bases between them. CDR3 protein: CASSPEGSFEQFF. The CDR3 nucleotides are TGCGCCAGCAGCCCGGAAGGGAGTTTTGAGCAGTTCTTC.

This clonotype was picked up many times. The chain employs TRBV7-9 and TRBJ2-3, with 9 bases fitting TRBD1. The germline V gene encodes CDR1 SEHNR and CDR2 FQNEAQ (reference sequence). Unmatched junction bases numbered 5, after V lost 2 bases and J lost 2 bases. This CDR3 is built from 16 residues. DNA for the CDR3: TGTGCCAGCAGCTTAACAGGGGGCCGCATCACAGATACGCAGTATTTT. As protein: CASSLTGGRITDTQYF. The full variable domain, rest sourced from reference TRBV7-9 and TRBJ2-3, is DTGVSQNPRHKITKRGQNVTFRCDPISEHNRLYWYRQTLGQGPEFLTYFQNEAQLEKSRLLSDRFSAERPKGSFSTLEIQRTEQGDSAMYLCASSLTGGRITDTQYFGPGTRLTVL.

In its sample, this clonotype was seen a few times. The V gene is TRBV12-3 or TRBV12-4, the J gene TRBJ2-1; D perhaps matches TRBD1 (6 bases). This CDR3 is built from 13 residues. Trimming cost V 1 base and J 10 bases, with 11 bases left between them. CDR3 residues: CASSLGTEDEQFF. CDR3 nucleotide sequence: TGTGCCAGCAGTTTAGGGACAGAAGACGAGCAGTTCTTC.

This clonotype was picked up a small number of times. The chain carries TRBV7-6 and TRBJ2-7; D uncertain. The CDR3 contains 14 residues. Trimming removed 1 base at V and 2 bases at J, with 9 bases between. Germline V gene data show CDR1 as SGHVS and CDR2 as FNYEAQ. This CDR3 reads CASSLDPKTYEQYF. The CDR3 nucleotides are TGTGCCAGCAGCTTAGACCCTAAAACCTACGAGCAGTACTTC.

A remark on this clonotype: Being one base from a much bigger clone, this may be a read error. The V gene is TRBV27, the J gene TRBJ2-1; D remains ambiguous. The V gene's germline CDR1 is MNHEY and CDR2 SMNVEV (reference sequence). V gave up 1 base and J gave up 2 bases, with 9 bases separating them. The CDR3 has 15 amino acids. The CDR3 loop is CASSLLLVTYNEQFF. The CDR3 DNA reads as TGTGCCAGCAGTTTATTGCTAGTTACCTACAATGAGCAGTTCTTC.

The chain carries TRBV18 and TRBJ2-1; D gene ambiguous. CDR3 length equals 15 residues. V dropped 2 bases and J dropped 8 bases, with 16 bases sitting between them. In germline, CDR1 is KGHSH, CDR2 LQKENI. The CDR3 protein is CASSPKSNRTDEQFF. CDR3 sequence (DNA): TGTGCCAGCTCACCAAAGAGCAATAGGACGGATGAGCAGTTCTTC.

This clonotype has a handful of counts. This chain uses TRBV5-1 with TRBJ2-5, with TRBD2 as a possible D gene (5 bases). The CDR3 is 14 residues long. With 4 bases removed from V and 1 base from J, the gap between germline ends came to 11 bases. Per germline, CDR1 SGHRS and CDR2 YFSETQ. CDR3 protein: CASSPNSGQETQYF. CDR3 bases: TGCGCCAGCAGCCCAAACAGCGGCCAAGAGACCCAGTACTTC.

The chain uses TRBV15 and TRBJ2-7; 10 bases are a match to TRBD1. This CDR3 has 15 amino acids. V trimming: 0 bases; J trimming: 5 bases; junction bases outside the gene matches: 4. Germline CDR1 is LNHNV and CDR2 is YYDKDF (reference sequence). The CDR3 is CATSRDLGQGDEQYF. The CDR3, as DNA: TGTGCCACCAGCAGAGATCTCGGACAGGGGGACGAGCAGTACTTC.

This clonotype has just a few counts. The gene calls are TRBV29-1 and TRBJ1-1; a possible D gene is TRBD1 (5 bases). V was pared by 5 bases and J by 5 bases, with 9 bases between. Germline CDR1 reads SQVTM; CDR2 reads ANQGSEA. The CDR3 sequence is 11 residues long. CDR3 bases: TGCAGCGTTTTAGGGGAGACTGAAGCTTTCTTT. Translation gives CSVLGETEAFF. The entire variable domain, with the rest obtained from reference TRBV29-1 and TRBJ1-1, is as follows: SAVISQKPSRDICQRGTSLTIQCQVDSQVTMMFWYRQQPGQSLTLIATANQGSEATYESGFVIDKFPISRPNLTFSTLTVSNMSPEDSSIYLCSVLGETEAFFGQGTRLTVV.

This clonotype has a count of ten or more. The chain recombines TRBV12-3 or TRBV12-4 with TRBJ2-1; D perhaps matches TRBD1 (5 bases). The CDR3 has 15 residues. V shed 5 bases and J shed 9 bases, with 20 bases lying between them. CDR3 nucleotide sequence: TGTGCCAGCAGTCCGCGAGTGGGGCCAAATTTTGAGCAGTTCTTC. It specifies CASSPRVGPNFEQFF.

This clonotype was picked up many times. The gene calls are TRBV28 and TRBJ1-1; 8 nucleotides line up with TRBD1. In germline, CDR1 is MDHEN, CDR2 SYDVKM. The CDR3 is 14 amino acids. J was trimmed by 4 bases and V by 6 bases; bases with no gene match: 7. In nucleotides, the CDR3 is TGTGCCAGCAGATTCCTCAGGGGGCCCACTGAAGCTTTCTTT. Residues: CASRFLRGPTEAFF.

The chain couples TRBV27 to TRBJ2-1, with 9 positions matching TRBD2. Losses at the gene ends were 6 bases for V and 0 bases for J; bases not matched to a gene: 6. This CDR3 contains 16 residues. The germline CDR1 and CDR2 sequences are MNHEY and SMNVEV (reference sequence). The CDR3 loop is CASRASSGNSYNEQFF. The CDR3 DNA reads TGTGCCAGCAGAGCCTCTAGCGGGAACTCCTACAATGAGCAGTTCTTC.

This clonotype came up many times. The V and J genes are TRBV20-1 and TRBJ1-2; D possibly corresponds to TRBD1 (6 bases). The V end lost 1 base, the J end lost 4 bases, and 13 bases lay between the germline ends. In germline, CDR1 is DFQATT, CDR2 SNEGSKA (reference sequence). This CDR3 has 14 amino acids. The CDR3 is CSARAGGPSYGYTF. CDR3 nucleotide sequence: TGCAGTGCTAGAGCCGGGGGCCCCAGCTATGGCTACACCTTC.

This clonotype has more than one count but fewer than ten. The gene calls are TRBV20-1 and TRBJ1-2; the D gene is possibly TRBD1 (6 bases). This CDR3 region has 13 residues. CDR1 is DFQATT and CDR2 is SNEGSKA in the germline V gene (reference sequence). The V and J ends lost 1 base and 7 bases respectively, with 13 bases between them. DNA of the CDR3: TGCAGTGCTAGAGCGGGGGGGCCAGCTGGCTACACCTTC. Translating it yields CSARAGGPAGYTF.

This clonotype has a count of ten or more. V is TRBV20-1 and J is TRBJ2-5; tentative D call: TRBD2 (5 bases). The CDR3 is 13 amino acids. Between the trimmed V and J ends, which lost 0 bases and 2 bases, there was a span of 7 bases. The germline V gene encodes CDR1 DFQATT and CDR2 SNEGSKA (reference sequence). This CDR3 is CSARDTGQETQYF. The CDR3 bases are TGCAGTGCTAGAGATACGGGGCAAGAGACCCAGTACTTC.

The chain has TRBV6-2 or TRBV6-3 and TRBJ2-5, with unresolved D. The CDR3 has 16 residues. The V gene's germline CDR1 is MNHEY and CDR2 SVGEGT. The V gene lost 2 bases and the J gene lost 1 base, with 14 bases spanning the gap. CDR3 in amino acids: CASSYPSSGPQETQYF. CDR3 coding DNA: TGTGCCAGCAGTTACCCATCCTCCGGGCCCCAAGAGACCCAGTACTTC.

The J gene is TRBJ2-1, the V gene TRBV12-3 or TRBV12-4; TRBD2 might be the D (6 bases). The V gene lost 3 bases and the J gene lost 13 bases, with 10 bases spanning the gap. The CDR3 sequence is 11 residues long. The DNA of the CDR3 is TGTGCCAGCAGTTTTGGAGGGCGACAGTTCTTC. Residues: CASSFGGRQFF.

This clonotype was picked up a small number of times. V usage is TRBV27 and J usage is TRBJ2-2, with D possibly TRBD2 on 5 matching bases. The CDR3 has 17 residues. V was clipped by 5 bases and J by 0 bases, with 16 bases between them. CDR1 MNHEY and CDR2 SMNVEV come from the germline V gene (reference sequence). Here the CDR3 reads CASSPSPGFANTGELFF. The CDR3 DNA is TGTGCCAGCAGTCCATCTCCGGGATTCGCGAACACCGGGGAGCTGTTTTTT.

This clonotype appeared a few times. CDR3 coding DNA: TGTGCCAGTAGTACCTCTTTGTTCGGCACTGAAGCTTTCTTT. Its protein product is CASSTSLFGTEAFF. The rearrangement joins TRBV19 to TRBJ1-1; D gene ambiguous. The CDR3 extends over 14 amino acids. From germline, CDR1 is LNHDA and CDR2 SQIVND (reference sequence). Deletions cut 4 bases from V and 4 bases from J, with 13 bases between.

The chain has TRBV4-3 and TRBJ2-6; a possible D gene is TRBD1 (5 bases). This CDR3 spans 19 amino acids. The germline gives CDR1 LGHNA, CDR2 YSLEER. Trimming took off 0 bases at V and 0 bases at J, with 15 bases between the two ends. The CDR3 bases are TGCGCCAGCAGCCAAGATCATCAGGGATGGAGCTCTGGGGCCAACGTCCTGACTTTC. This sequence encodes CASSQDHQGWSSGANVLTF.

This clonotype was detected only a few times. The chain couples TRBV20-1 to TRBJ2-7; 8 bases map to TRBD1. J was trimmed by 4 bases and V by 3 bases; bases with no gene match: 20. The germline V gene encodes CDR1 DFQATT and CDR2 SNEGSKA (reference sequence). This CDR3 is built from 18 residues. DNA for the CDR3: TGCAGTGCTAGGTCCGGACAGGGCACTGTCGGTCTATCATACGAGCAGTACTTC. Translation: CSARSGQGTVGLSYEQYF.

This clonotype was observed a handful of times. The J gene is TRBJ2-7, the V gene TRBV27; D tentatively reads TRBD1 or TRBD2 (6 bases each). The CDR3 covers 14 residues. Germline V gene data show CDR1 as MNHEY and CDR2 as SMNVEV (reference sequence). V shed 7 bases and J shed 4 bases, with 17 bases lying between them. The CDR3, as DNA: TGTGCCAGCAAAGAAGGTAGGGGGACTTACGAGCAGTACTTC. Translated, it gives CASKEGRGTYEQYF.

J is TRBJ2-1 and V is TRBV5-1, with TRBD1 matching 8 bases. The germline CDR1 and CDR2 sequences are SGHRS and YFSETQ. V lost 3 bases to trimming and J lost 8 bases; unmatched junction nucleotides: 10. The CDR3 loop spans 15 amino acids. This chain's CDR3 is CASSSGTGDWDEQFF. Written as DNA, the CDR3 is TGCGCCAGCAGCTCCGGGACAGGCGATTGGGATGAGCAGTTCTTC.